This T cell receptor (beta chain) comes out of a study of blood T cell repertoires in COVID-19. V lost 0 bases and J 7 bases, leaving 4 bases between the germline ends. From germline, CDR1 is SGHNT and CDR2 YENEEA. The CDR3 has 11 amino acids. Method: immunoSEQ multiplex PCR; TCRdb's copy keeps in-frame clones and lacks some. The table shows some 500,000 clones, with 88% occurring only once. Participants were placed into cohorts based on the clinical history they reported. The study counted Cohort 3 donors as recovered given two negative PCRs, clearance, or symptom resolution. For this clone: This specimen includes other DNA sequences encoding the same CDR3.

This chain joins TRBV11-3 and TRBJ2-7; D gene ambiguous. The source material was PBMCs or T cells enriched from blood (not recorded which). This receptor was identified in a middle-aged woman who had recovered from COVID-19. In DNA form, the CDR3 reads TGTGCCAGCAGCTTAGATCGTGAGCAGTACTTC. It yields the protein CASSLDREQYF.